These 6 T cell receptor beta chains were all obtained from the same sample, sequenced in a study of blood T cell repertoires in COVID-19. TCRdb's copy holds only in-frame clones and misses some; the assay was immunoSEQ multiplex PCR. The sample consists of roughly 200,000 clones, about nine tenths of them appearing once. The sequenced sample consisted of peripheral blood. The origin of the receptors is a man younger than 35 with active or convalescent COVID-19.

The rearrangement joins TRBV30 to TRBJ1-2; D unresolved. Looked up from germline, CDR1 is GTSNPN and CDR2 is SVGIG (reference sequence). The CDR3 contains 14 residues. Trimming took 0 bases from V and 4 from J, leaving 12 bases between them. The CDR3 here is CAWSVGSDGYGYTF. For the CDR3, the DNA is TGTGCCTGGAGTGTAGGGAGCGACGGCTATGGCTACACCTTC.

The rearrangement joins TRBV29-1 to TRBJ2-1, with 14 positions matching TRBD2. The CDR3 has 14 amino acids. Looked up from germline, CDR1 is SQVTM and CDR2 is ANQGSEA. Losses at the gene ends were 6 bases for V and 9 bases for J; bases not matched to a gene: 7. The DNA of the CDR3 is TGCAGCGTGCTTACCGGGACTAGCGGGGGTGAGCAGTTCTTC. Translating gives CSVLTGTSGGEQFF.

This clone showed up just a few times. The CDR3 DNA reads as TGCGCCAGCAATTCCGGGAGCGCGAACACCGGGGAGCTGTTTTTT. Protein product: CASNSGSANTGELFF. The genes are TRBV10-1 and TRBJ2-2, with D perhaps matching TRBD2 (6 bases). In germline, CDR1 is WNHNN, CDR2 SYGVQD (reference sequence). Deletions cut 7 bases from V and 0 bases from J, with 12 bases between. This CDR3 comprises 15 residues.

The chain employs TRBV19 and TRBJ1-5, with unresolved D. Between the trimmed V and J ends, which lost 6 bases and 5 bases, there was a span of 14 bases. The CDR3 consists of 14 residues. Germline assignment: CDR1 LNHDA and CDR2 SQIVND (reference sequence). CDR3 in amino acids: CASRSGNIHQPQHF. In nucleotides, the CDR3 is TGTGCCAGTAGGTCGGGGAACATACATCAGCCCCAGCATTTT. The full variable domain, its missing parts supplied by reference TRBV19 and TRBJ1-5, is DGGITQSPKYLFRKEGQNVTLSCEQNLNHDAMYWYRQDPGQGLRLIYYSQIVNDFQKGDIAEGYSVSREKKESFPLTVTSAQKNPTAFYLCASRSGNIHQPQHFGDGTRLSIL.

The rearrangement joins TRBV7-8 to TRBJ1-4; D is unclear. This CDR3 comprises 15 residues. In germline, CDR1 is SGHVS, CDR2 FQNEAQ. V gave up 1 base and J gave up 7 bases, with 13 bases separating them. The CDR3 nucleotides read TGTGCCAGCAGCTTAGGAGGGCAGGCGACTGAAAAACTGTTTTTT. It specifies CASSLGGQATEKLFF.

The CDR3: CASSPTRRGGADTQYF. CDR3 sequence (DNA): TGTGCCAGTAGCCCCACTAGGCGGGGGGGAGCGGATACGCAGTATTTT. This rearrangement joins TRBV19 to TRBJ2-3; 9 nucleotides line up with TRBD2. The ends lost 6 bases at V and 6 bases at J; junction bases unmatched: 13. This CDR3 comprises 16 residues. Looked up from germline, CDR1 is LNHDA and CDR2 is SQIVND (reference sequence). Full variable domain (remainder filled in from reference TRBV19 and TRBJ2-3): DGGITQSPKYLFRKEGQNVTLSCEQNLNHDAMYWYRQDPGQGLRLIYYSQIVNDFQKGDIAEGYSVSREKKESFPLTVTSAQKNPTAFYLCASSPTRRGGADTQYFGPGTRLTVL.